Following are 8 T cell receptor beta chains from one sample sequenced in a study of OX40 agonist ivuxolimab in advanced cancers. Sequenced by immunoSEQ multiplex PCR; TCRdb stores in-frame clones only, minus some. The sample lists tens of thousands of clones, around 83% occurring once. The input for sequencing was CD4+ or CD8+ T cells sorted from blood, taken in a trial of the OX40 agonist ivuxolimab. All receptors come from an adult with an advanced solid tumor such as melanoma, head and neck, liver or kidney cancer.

The CDR3 region is CASAISSYNEQFF. CDR3 DNA sequence: TGTGCCAGCGCGATTAGCTCCTACAATGAGCAGTTCTTC. This chain uses TRBV7-2 with TRBJ2-1; no firm D call. The germline CDR1 and CDR2 sequences are SGHTA and FQGNSA. V gave up 8 bases and J gave up 0 bases, with 8 bases separating them. This CDR3 is 13 amino acids long.

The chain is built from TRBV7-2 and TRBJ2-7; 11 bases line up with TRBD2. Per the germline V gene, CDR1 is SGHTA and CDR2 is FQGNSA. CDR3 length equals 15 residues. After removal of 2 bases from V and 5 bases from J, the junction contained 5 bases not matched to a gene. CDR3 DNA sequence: TGTGCCAGCAGCTTACCACTAGCGGGGGTCAACGAGCAGTACTTC. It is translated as CASSLPLAGVNEQYF.

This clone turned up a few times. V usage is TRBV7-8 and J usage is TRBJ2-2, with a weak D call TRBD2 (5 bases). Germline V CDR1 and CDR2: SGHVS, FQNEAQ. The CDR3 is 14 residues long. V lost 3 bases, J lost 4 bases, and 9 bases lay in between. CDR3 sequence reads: CASSLGAITGELFF. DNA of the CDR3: TGTGCCAGCAGCTTGGGAGCCATCACCGGGGAGCTGTTTTTT.

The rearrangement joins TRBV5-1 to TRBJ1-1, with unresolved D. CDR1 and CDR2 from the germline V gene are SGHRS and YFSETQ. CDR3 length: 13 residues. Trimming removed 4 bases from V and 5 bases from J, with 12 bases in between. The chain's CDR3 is CASSPSGTTEAFF. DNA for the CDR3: TGCGCCAGCAGCCCCTCGGGTACTACTGAAGCTTTCTTT.

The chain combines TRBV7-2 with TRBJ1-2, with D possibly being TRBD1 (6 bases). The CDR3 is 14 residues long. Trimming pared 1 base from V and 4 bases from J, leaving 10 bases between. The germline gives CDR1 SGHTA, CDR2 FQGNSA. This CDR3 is CASSLGRGPYGYTF. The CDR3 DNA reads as TGTGCCAGCAGCTTAGGGCGGGGGCCCTATGGCTACACCTTC.

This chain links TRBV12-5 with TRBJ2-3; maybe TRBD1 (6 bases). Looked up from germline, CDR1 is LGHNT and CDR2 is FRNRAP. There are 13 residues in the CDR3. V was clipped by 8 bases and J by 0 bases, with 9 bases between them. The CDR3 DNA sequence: TGTGCTAGTCGGGGACAAAGCACAGATACGCAGTATTTT. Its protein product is CASRGQSTDTQYF.

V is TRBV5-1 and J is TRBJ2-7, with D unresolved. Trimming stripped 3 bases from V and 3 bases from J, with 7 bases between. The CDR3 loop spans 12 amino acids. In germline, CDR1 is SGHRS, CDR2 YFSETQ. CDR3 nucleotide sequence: TGCGCCAGCAGCTGGGATTACTACGAGCAGTACTTC. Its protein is CASSWDYYEQYF.

CDR3 amino acids: CATSRGIADGYTF. As DNA, the CDR3 is TGTGCCACCTCTAGGGGGATAGCAGATGGCTACACCTTC. The rearrangement uses TRBV6-1 and TRBJ1-2; the D gene is possibly TRBD1 (6 bases). The V and J ends lost 10 bases and 6 bases respectively, with 18 bases between them. This CDR3 is built from 13 residues. The V gene's germline CDR1 is MNHNS and CDR2 SASEGT.